Listed below are T cell receptor beta chains from one sample, sequenced in a study of shared clonotypes between healthy human individuals. TCRdb's copy holds only in-frame clones and misses some; the assay was immunoSEQ multiplex PCR. This table holds around 2.1 million clones, about 94% found once. Sequencing was performed on naive CD4+ T cells sorted from blood. The receptors shown here come from a man between 18 and 35 years old in good health. Each CDR3 is given with its conserved first and last residue. D genes are given only for firm matches. A clone size is listed for some rows: how often the clone was seen (once, few, many), or a class if it is expanded.

clone_size: once
j_call: TRBJ2-7
d_call: NA
v_call: TRBV18
cdr3_aa: CASSPQSTFTSGEQYF
cdr3_nt: TGTGCCAGCTCACCACAATCGACCTTTACGTCGGGGGAGCAGTACTTC

clone_size: NA
j_call: TRBJ2-1
d_call: NA
v_call: TRBV5-4
cdr3_aa: CASSPPLINEQFF
cdr3_nt: TGTGCCAGCAGCCCCCCGCTAATCAATGAGCAGTTCTTC

clone_size: NA
j_call: TRBJ2-1
d_call: TRBD2
v_call: TRBV6-6
cdr3_aa: CASSYSTSGANEQFF
cdr3_nt: TGTGCCAGCAGTTACTCTACTAGCGGGGCAAATGAGCAGTTCTTC

clone_size: NA
j_call: TRBJ1-2
d_call: NA
v_call: TRBV27
cdr3_aa: CASSSDRSYGYTF
cdr3_nt: TGTGCCAGCAGTTCAGACAGAAGCTATGGCTACACCTTC

clone_size: NA
j_call: TRBJ1-5
d_call: NA
v_call: TRBV7-2
cdr3_aa: CASSLVWGSNQPQHF
cdr3_nt: TGTGCCAGCAGCTTAGTATGGGGGAGCAATCAGCCCCAGCATTTT

clone_size: NA
j_call: TRBJ2-7
d_call: TRBD2
v_call: TRBV10-3
cdr3_aa: CAISGTSGGIHPYEQYF
cdr3_nt: TGTGCCATCAGCGGGACTAGCGGGGGCATCCACCCCTACGAGCAGTACTTC

clone_size: NA
j_call: TRBJ1-6
d_call: TRBD1
v_call: TRBV5-1
cdr3_aa: CASSLLGSSGQNNSPLHF
cdr3_nt: TGCGCCAGCAGCTTGTTGGGTTCATCGGGACAGAATAATTCACCCCTCCACTTT

clone_size: NA
j_call: TRBJ2-7
d_call: NA
v_call: TRBV7-9
cdr3_aa: CASSLGTQSYEQYF
cdr3_nt: TGTGCCAGCAGCTTAGGAACACAGTCCTACGAGCAGTACTTC

clone_size: NA
j_call: TRBJ1-2
d_call: TRBD1
v_call: TRBV6-5
cdr3_aa: CASSYNAGGLSYGYTF
cdr3_nt: TGTGCCAGCAGTTACAACGCAGGGGGCTTATCCTATGGCTACACCTTC

clone_size: NA
j_call: TRBJ2-7
d_call: NA
v_call: TRBV7-2
cdr3_aa: CASSLGLQENEQYF
cdr3_nt: TGTGCCAGCAGCTTGGGCCTACAGGAAAACGAGCAGTACTTC

clone_size: NA
j_call: TRBJ2-3
d_call: TRBD2
v_call: TRBV10-2
cdr3_aa: CASTLAGGADTQYF
cdr3_nt: TGCGCCAGCACACTAGCGGGAGGCGCAGATACGCAGTATTTT

clone_size: NA
j_call: TRBJ2-7
d_call: NA
v_call: TRBV18
cdr3_aa: CASSPPLASPEEQYF
cdr3_nt: TGTGCCAGCTCACCACCCCTCGCCAGCCCGGAAGAGCAGTACTTC

clone_size: NA
j_call: TRBJ2-7
d_call: NA
v_call: TRBV19
cdr3_aa: CASSPDGGLAAYEQYF
cdr3_nt: TGTGCCAGTAGCCCGGACGGGGGGCTCGCGGCCTACGAGCAGTACTTC

clone_size: NA
j_call: TRBJ1-5
d_call: TRBD1
v_call: TRBV5-1
cdr3_aa: CAGSFTGDLNQPQHF
cdr3_nt: TGCGCCGGCAGCTTTACAGGGGACCTCAATCAGCCCCAGCATTTT

clone_size: NA
j_call: TRBJ2-5
d_call: TRBD2
v_call: TRBV7-2
cdr3_aa: CASSLGSGREETQYF
cdr3_nt: TGTGCCAGCAGCTTAGGTAGCGGGAGAGAAGAGACCCAGTACTTC

clone_size: NA
j_call: TRBJ1-2
d_call: NA
v_call: TRBV9
cdr3_aa: CASSGSGSGGGYTF
cdr3_nt: TGTGCCAGCAGCGGTAGTGGGTCAGGAGGTGGCTACACCTTC